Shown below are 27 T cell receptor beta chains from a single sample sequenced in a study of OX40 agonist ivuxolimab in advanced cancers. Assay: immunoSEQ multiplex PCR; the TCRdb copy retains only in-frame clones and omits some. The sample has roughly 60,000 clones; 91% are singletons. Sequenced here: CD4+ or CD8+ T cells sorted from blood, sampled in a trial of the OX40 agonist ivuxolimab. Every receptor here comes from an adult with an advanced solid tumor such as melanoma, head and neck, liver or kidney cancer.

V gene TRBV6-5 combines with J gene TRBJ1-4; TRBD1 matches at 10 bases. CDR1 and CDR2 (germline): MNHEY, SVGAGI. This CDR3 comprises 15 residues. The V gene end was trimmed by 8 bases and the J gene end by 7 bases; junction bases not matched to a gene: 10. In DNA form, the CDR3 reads TGTGCCAGCCGGGACAGGGGATCAGGGACTGAAAAACTGTTTTTT. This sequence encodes CASRDRGSGTEKLFF.

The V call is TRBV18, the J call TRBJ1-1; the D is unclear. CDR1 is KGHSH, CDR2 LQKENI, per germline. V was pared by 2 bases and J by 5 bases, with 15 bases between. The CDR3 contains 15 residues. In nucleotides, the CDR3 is TGTGCCAGCTCACCATCCGGGCCTACTCATACTGAAGCTTTCTTT. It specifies CASSPSGPTHTEAFF. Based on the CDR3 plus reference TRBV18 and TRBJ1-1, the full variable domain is NAGVMQNPRHLVRRRGQEARLRCSPMKGHSHVYWYRQLPEEGLKFMVYLQKENIIDESGMPKERFSAEFPKEGPSILRIQQVVRGDSAAYFCASSPSGPTHTEAFFGQGTRLTVV.

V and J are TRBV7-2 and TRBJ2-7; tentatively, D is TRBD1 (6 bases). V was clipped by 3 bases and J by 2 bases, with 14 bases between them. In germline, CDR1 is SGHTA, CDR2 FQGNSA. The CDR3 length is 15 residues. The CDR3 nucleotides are TGTGCCAGCAGCTTCCGTAGGGACACTACCTACGAGCAGTACTTC. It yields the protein CASSFRRDTTYEQYF. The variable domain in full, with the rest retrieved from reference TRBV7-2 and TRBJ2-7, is GAGVSQSPSNKVTEKGKDVELRCDPISGHTALYWYRQSLGQGLEFLIYFQGNSAPDKSGLPSDRFSAERTGGSVSTLTIQRTQQEDSAVYLCASSFRRDTTYEQYFGPGTRLTVT.

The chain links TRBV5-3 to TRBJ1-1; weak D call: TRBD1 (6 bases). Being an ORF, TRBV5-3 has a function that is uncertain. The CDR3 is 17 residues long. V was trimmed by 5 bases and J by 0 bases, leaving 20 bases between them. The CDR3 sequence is CARSSRLAKGVNTEAFF. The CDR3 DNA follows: TGTGCCAGAAGTTCCAGACTGGCCAAGGGGGTGAACACTGAAGCTTTCTTT.

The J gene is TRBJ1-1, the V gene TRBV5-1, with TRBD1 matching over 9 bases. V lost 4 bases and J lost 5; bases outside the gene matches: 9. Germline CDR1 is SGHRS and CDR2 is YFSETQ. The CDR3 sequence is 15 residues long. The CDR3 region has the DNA TGCGCCAGCAGCCAAATGGGACAGGGAGGAACTGAAGCTTTCTTT. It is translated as CASSQMGQGGTEAFF.

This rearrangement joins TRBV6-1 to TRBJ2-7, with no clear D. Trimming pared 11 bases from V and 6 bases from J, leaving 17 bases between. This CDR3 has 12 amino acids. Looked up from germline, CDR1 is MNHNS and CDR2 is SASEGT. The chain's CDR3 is CASNEAAREQYF. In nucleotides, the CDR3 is TGTGCCTCGAACGAGGCGGCACGCGAGCAGTACTTC.

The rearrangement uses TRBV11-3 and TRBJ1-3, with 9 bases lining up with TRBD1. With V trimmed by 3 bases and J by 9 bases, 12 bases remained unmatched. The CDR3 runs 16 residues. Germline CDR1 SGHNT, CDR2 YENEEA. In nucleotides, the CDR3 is TGTGCCAGCAGCTTGACCGGGACAGGGACATTTGGCACCATATATTTT. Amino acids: CASSLTGTGTFGTIYF.

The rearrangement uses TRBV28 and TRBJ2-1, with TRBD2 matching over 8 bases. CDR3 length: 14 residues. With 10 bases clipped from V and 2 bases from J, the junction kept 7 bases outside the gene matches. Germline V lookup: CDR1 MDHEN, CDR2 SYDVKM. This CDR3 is CATKGSGAYNEQFF. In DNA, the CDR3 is TGTGCCACCAAGGGTAGCGGGGCCTACAATGAGCAGTTCTTC.

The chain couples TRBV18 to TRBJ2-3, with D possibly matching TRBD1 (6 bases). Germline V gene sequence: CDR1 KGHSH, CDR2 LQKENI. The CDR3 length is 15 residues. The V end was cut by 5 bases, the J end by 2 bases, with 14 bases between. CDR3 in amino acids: CASSSQGTYTDTQYF. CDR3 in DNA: TGTGCCAGCTCATCACAGGGCACCTACACAGATACGCAGTATTTT.

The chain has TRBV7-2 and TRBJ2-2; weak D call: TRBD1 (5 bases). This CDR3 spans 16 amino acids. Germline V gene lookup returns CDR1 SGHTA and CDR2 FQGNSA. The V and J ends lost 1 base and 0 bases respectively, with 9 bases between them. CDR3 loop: CASSLGSGTNTGELFF. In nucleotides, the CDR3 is TGTGCCAGCAGCTTAGGGTCAGGGACGAACACCGGGGAGCTGTTTTTT. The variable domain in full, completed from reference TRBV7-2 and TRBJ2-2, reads GAGVSQSPSNKVTEKGKDVELRCDPISGHTALYWYRQSLGQGLEFLIYFQGNSAPDKSGLPSDRFSAERTGGSVSTLTIQRTQQEDSAVYLCASSLGSGTNTGELFFGEGSRLTVL.

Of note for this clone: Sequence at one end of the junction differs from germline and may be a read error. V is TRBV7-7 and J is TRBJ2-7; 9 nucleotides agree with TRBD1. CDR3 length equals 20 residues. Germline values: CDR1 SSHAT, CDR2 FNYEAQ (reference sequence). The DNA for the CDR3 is TGTGCTAGCAGCCTCTTACCCCGGGACAGGGAAGAGAGGGGGACTTACGAGCAGTACTTC. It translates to CASSLLPRDREERGTYEQYF.

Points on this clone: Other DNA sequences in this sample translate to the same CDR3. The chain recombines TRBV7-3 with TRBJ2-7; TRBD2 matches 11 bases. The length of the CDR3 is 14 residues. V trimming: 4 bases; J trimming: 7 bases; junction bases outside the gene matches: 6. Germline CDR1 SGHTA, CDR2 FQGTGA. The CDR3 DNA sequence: TGTGCCAGCAGCTCTGGGACTAGCGGTGGAGAGCAGTACTTC. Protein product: CASSSGTSGGEQYF.

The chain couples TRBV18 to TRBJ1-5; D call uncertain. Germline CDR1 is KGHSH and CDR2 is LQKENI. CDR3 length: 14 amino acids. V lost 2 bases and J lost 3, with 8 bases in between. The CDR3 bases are TGTGCCAGCTCACCAGCAACAGTCAATCAGCCCCAGCATTTT. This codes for CASSPATVNQPQHF.

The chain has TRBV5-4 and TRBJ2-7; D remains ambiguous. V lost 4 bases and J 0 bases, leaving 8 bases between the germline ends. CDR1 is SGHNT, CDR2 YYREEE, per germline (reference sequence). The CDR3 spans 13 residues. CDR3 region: CASSPGDSYEQYF. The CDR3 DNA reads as TGTGCCAGCAGCCCGGGCGACTCCTACGAGCAGTACTTC.

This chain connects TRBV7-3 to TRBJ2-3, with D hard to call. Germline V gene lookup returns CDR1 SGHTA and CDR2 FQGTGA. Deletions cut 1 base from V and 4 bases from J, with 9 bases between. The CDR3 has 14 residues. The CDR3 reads CASSLIVPADTQYF. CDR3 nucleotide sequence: TGTGCCAGCAGCTTAATAGTCCCCGCAGATACGCAGTATTTT.

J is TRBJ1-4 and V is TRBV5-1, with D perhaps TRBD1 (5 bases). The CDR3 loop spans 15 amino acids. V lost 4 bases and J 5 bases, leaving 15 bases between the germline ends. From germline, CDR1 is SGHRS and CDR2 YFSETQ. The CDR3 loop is CASSRDYQANEKLFF. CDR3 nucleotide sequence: TGCGCCAGCAGCCGGGACTATCAGGCGAATGAAAAACTGTTTTTT.

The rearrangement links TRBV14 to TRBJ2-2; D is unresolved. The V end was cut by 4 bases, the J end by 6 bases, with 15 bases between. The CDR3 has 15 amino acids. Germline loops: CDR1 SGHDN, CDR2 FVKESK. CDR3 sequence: CASSPTRVRAGELFF. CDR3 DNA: TGTGCCAGCAGCCCTACAAGGGTTCGCGCCGGGGAGCTGTTTTTT.

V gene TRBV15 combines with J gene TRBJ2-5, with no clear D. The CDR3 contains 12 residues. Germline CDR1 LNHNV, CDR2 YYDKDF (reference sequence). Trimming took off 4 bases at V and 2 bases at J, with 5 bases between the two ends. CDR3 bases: TGTGCCACCAGCATCGGGCAAGAGACCCAGTACTTC. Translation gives CATSIGQETQYF. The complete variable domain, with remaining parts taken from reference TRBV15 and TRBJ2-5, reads DAMVIQNPRYQVTQFGKPVTLSCSQTLNHNVMYWYQQKSSQAPKLLFHYYDKDFNNEADTPDNFQSRRPNTSFCFLDIRSPGLGDTAMYLCATSIGQETQYFGPGTRLLVL.

The CDR3 DNA follows: TGCGCCAGCAGCCAACGGCTGATCAAGGGATCTATGGCCAAAAACATTCAGTACTTC. Amino acids: CASSQRLIKGSMAKNIQYF. This chain connects TRBV4-3 to TRBJ2-4; D is unresolved. The germline gives CDR1 LGHNA, CDR2 YSLEER. The CDR3 covers 19 residues. With 2 bases removed from V and 1 base from J, the gap between germline ends came to 21 bases.

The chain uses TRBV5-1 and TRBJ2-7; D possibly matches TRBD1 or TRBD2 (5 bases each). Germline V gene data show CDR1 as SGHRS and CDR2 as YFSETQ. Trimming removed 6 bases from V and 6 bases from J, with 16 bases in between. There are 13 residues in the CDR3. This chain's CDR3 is CASKPGRGGEQYF. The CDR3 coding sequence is TGCGCCAGCAAGCCAGGGAGAGGCGGCGAGCAGTACTTC.

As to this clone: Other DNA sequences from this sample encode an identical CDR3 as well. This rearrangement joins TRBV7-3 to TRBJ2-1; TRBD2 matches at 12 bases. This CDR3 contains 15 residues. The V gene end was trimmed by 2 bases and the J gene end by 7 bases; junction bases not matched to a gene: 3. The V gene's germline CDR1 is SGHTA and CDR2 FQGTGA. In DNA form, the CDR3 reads TGTGCCAGCAGCTTACGACTAGCGGGAGTGAATGAGCAGTTCTTC. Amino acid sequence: CASSLRLAGVNEQFF.

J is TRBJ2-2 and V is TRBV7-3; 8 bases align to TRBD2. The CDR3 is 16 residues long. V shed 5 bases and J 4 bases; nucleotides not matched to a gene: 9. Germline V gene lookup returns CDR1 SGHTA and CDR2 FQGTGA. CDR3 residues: CASSILAGSVTGELFF. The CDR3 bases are TGTGCCAGCAGCATTCTAGCGGGTTCGGTCACCGGGGAGCTGTTTTTT.

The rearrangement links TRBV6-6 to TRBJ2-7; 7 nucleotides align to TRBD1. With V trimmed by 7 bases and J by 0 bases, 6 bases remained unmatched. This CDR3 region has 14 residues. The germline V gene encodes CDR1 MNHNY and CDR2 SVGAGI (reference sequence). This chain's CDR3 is CASTRQGRSYEQYF. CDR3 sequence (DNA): TGTGCCAGCACCCGACAGGGCCGCTCCTACGAGCAGTACTTC.

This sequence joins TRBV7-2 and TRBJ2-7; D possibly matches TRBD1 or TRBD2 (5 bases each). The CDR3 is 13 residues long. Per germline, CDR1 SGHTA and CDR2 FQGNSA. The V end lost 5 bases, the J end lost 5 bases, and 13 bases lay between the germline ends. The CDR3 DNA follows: TGTGCCAGCAGCCGAGGGGATACGGACGAGCAGTACTTC. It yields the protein CASSRGDTDEQYF.

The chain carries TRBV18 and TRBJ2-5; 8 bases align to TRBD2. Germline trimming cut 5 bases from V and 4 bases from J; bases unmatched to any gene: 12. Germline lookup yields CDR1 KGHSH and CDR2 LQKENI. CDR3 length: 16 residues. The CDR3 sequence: CASSDFTGGRRETQYF. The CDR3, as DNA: TGTGCCAGCTCAGATTTCACGGGGGGGCGCAGAGAGACCCAGTACTTC.

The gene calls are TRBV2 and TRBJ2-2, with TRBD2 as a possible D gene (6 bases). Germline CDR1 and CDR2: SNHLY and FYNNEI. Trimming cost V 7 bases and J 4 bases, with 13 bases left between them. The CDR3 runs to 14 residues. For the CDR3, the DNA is TGTGCCAGCATGGGGGGAAAGGGCACCGGGGAGCTGTTTTTT. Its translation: CASMGGKGTGELFF.

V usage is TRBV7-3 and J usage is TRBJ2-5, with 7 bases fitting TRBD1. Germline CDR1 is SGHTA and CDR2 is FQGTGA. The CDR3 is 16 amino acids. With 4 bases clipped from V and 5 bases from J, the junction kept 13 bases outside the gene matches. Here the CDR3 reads CASSYSGTATRETQYF. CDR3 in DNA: TGTGCCAGCAGCTACTCCGGGACAGCTACCCGGGAGACCCAGTACTTC.